This TCR beta chain was identified in a study of T cell clusters in autoimmune cytopenias. Study overall: TRB sequencing had a median approximately 50,000 reads and about 2,500 distinct clonotypes per sample.

TRB rearrangements were amplified by touch-down multiplex PCR with mixed TRB-A/B primers. Using the multiplex PCR reads, TCRdb records one entry per CDR3 protein without DNA. This listing includes about 11,000 distinct CDR3 sequences. Roughly 40,000 genome equivalents of blood DNA were amplified for TRB. These data also featured in a second study, about T cell repertoires in aging, cancer and after chemotherapy. That work contributes: Across the chemotherapy interval, each cancer cohort showed higher median generation probability, suggesting thymic rebound.

Material: peripheral blood. The source is a human donor in good health.

CDR3 residues: CASSLQRGPLTQYF. V gene TRBV18 combines with J gene TRBJ2-5; TCRdb's assignment of TRBD1 cannot be checked, as there is no DNA. Looked up from germline, CDR1 is KGHSH and CDR2 is LQKENI. The CDR3 runs to 14 residues. The full variable domain, its missing parts supplied by reference TRBV18 and TRBJ2-5, is NAGVMQNPRHLVRRRGQEARLRCSPMKGHSHVYWYRQLPEEGLKFMVYLQKENIIDESGMPKERFSAEFPKEGPSILRIQQVVRGDSAAYFCASSLQRGPLTQYFGPGTRLLVL.